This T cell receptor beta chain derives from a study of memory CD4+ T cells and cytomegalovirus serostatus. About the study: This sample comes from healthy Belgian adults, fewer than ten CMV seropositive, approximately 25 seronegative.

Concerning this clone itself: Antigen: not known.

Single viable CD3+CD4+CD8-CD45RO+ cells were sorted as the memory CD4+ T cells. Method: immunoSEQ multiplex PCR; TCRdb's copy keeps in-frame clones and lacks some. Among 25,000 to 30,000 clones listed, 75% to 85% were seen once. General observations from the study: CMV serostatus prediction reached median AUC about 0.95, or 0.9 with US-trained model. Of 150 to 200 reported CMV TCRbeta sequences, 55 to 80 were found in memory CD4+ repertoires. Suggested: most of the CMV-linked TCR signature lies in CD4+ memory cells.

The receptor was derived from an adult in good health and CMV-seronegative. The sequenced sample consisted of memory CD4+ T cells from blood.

The CDR3, as DNA: TGCGCCAGCAGCTGGACAGGGTTCCTGGACGAGCAGTACTTC. This sequence encodes CASSWTGFLDEQYF. This sequence joins TRBV5-1 and TRBJ2-7; TRBD1 matches at 8 bases. Losses at the gene ends were 3 bases for V and 5 bases for J; bases not matched to a gene: 7. CDR3 size: 14 residues. Germline loops: CDR1 SGHRS, CDR2 YFSETQ.